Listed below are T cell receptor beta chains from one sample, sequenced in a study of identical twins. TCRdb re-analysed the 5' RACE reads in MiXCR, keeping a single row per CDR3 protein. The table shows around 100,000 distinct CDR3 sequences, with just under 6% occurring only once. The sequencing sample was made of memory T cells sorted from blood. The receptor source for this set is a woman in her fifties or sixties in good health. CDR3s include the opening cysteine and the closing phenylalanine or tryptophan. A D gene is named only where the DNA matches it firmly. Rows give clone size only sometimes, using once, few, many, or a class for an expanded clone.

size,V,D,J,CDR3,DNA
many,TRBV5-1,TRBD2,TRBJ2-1,CASSRTAGGYNEQFF,TGCGCCAGCAGCCGAACAGCGGGAGGGTACAATGAGCAGTTCTTC
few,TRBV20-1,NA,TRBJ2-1,CSAPGTTNEQFF,TGCAGTGCGCCCGGGACCACAAATGAGCAGTTCTTC
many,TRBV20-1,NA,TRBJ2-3,CSARPDRVSTDTQYF,TGCAGTGCTAGGCCAGACCGGGTGAGCACAGATACGCAGTATTTT
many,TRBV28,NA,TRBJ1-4,CASSLAVTGSSREKLFF,TGTGCCAGCAGTTTAGCCGTGACAGGATCATCCCGTGAAAAACTGTTTTTT
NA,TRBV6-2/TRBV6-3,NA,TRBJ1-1,CASSPGGDTEAFF,TGTGCCAGCAGCCCGGGGGGGGACACTGAAGCTTTCTTT
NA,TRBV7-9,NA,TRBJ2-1,CASSYYQVKDNEQFF,TGTGCCAGCAGTTATTACCAGGTTAAGGACAATGAGCAGTTCTTC
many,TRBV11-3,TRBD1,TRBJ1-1,CASSFGRGQGRTEAFF,TGTGCCAGCAGCTTTGGGAGAGGACAGGGGAGGACTGAAGCTTTCTTT
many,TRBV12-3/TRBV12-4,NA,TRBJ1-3,CASSLSGNTIYF,TGTGCCAGCAGTTTATCCGGAAACACCATATATTTT
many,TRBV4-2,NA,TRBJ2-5,CASSQGGGQETQYF,TGTGCCAGCAGCCAAGGAGGAGGGCAAGAGACCCAGTACTTC
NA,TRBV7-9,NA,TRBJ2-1,CASSLARGYNEQFF,TGTGCCAGCAGCTTAGCCCGAGGTTACAATGAGCAGTTCTTC
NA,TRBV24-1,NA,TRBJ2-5,CATGGSGETQYF,TGTGCCACCGGGGGGTCGGGGGAGACCCAGTACTTC
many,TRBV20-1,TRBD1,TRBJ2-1,CSARDDLGRTGDYNEQFF,TGCAGTGCTAGAGACGATCTCGGTCGGACAGGGGACTACAATGAGCAGTTCTTC
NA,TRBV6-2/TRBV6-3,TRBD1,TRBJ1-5,CASRGTGRNQPQHF,TGTGCCAGCAGGGGGACAGGCAGAAATCAGCCCCAGCATTTT
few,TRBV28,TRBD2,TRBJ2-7,CASSPSSGGTHEQYF,TGTGCCAGCAGCCCCTCTAGCGGGGGAACCCACGAGCAGTACTTC
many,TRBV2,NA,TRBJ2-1,CASSDLVASNEQFF,TGTGCCAGCTCGGATCTAGTAGCTTCCAATGAGCAGTTCTTC
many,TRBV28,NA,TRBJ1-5,CASKDLRYSNQPQHF,TGTGCCAGCAAGGACTTACGCTATAGCAATCAGCCCCAGCATTTT
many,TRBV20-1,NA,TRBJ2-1,CSATGQSSYNEQFF,TGCAGTGCTACCGGACAGAGCTCCTACAATGAGCAGTTCTTC
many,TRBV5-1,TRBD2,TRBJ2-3,CASSPGASGRGDTQYF,TGCGCCAGCAGCCCAGGGGCTAGCGGGAGAGGAGATACGCAGTATTTT
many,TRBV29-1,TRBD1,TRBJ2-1,CSVVRDSYEQFF,TGCAGCGTTGTCCGGGACAGCTATGAGCAGTTCTTC
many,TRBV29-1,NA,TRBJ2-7,CSAIQDYSYEQYF,TGCAGCGCGATTCAGGATTACTCCTACGAGCAGTACTTC
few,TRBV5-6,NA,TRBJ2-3,CASSLKASTDTQYF,TGTGCCAGCAGCTTGAAGGCTAGCACAGATACGCAGTATTTT
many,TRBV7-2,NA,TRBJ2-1,CASSLVGIGGSSYNEQFF,TGTGCCAGCAGCTTAGTGGGGATTGGGGGATCAAGCTACAATGAGCAGTTCTTC
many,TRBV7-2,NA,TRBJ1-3,CASSLVSKASSGNTIYF,TGTGCCAGCAGCTTAGTTAGCAAGGCATCCTCTGGAAACACCATATATTTT
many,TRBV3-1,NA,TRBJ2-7,CASSQSGLYEQYF,TGTGCCAGCAGCCAAAGTGGTCTTTACGAGCAGTACTTC
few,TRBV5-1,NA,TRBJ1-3,CASSLGDLGGNTIYF,TGCGCCAGCAGCTTGGGGGACCTCGGGGGGAACACCATATATTTT
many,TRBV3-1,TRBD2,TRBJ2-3,CATRGLLTDTQYF,TGTGCCACCCGGGGACTACTTACAGATACGCAGTATTTT
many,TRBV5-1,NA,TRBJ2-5,CASSGDVAQETQYF,TGCGCCAGCAGCGGGGACGTAGCACAAGAGACCCAGTACTTC
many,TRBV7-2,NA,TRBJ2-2,CASSSGQGNTGELFF,TGTGCCAGCAGCTCCGGCCAGGGGAACACCGGGGAGCTGTTTTTT
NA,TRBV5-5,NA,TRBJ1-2,CASSPAGLGENYGYTF,TGTGCCAGCAGCCCGGCGGGTCTAGGCGAAAACTATGGCTACACCTTC
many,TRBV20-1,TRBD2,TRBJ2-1,CSAGIAGDNYNEQFF,TGCAGTGCTGGAATAGCGGGCGATAACTACAATGAGCAGTTCTTC
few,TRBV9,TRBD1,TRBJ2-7,CASSPGQGAYEQYF,TGTGCCAGCAGCCCGGGACAGGGGGCCTACGAGCAGTACTTC
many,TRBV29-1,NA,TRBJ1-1,CSVEIGVGIITEAFF,TGCAGCGTTGAGATAGGGGTGGGAATAATAACTGAAGCTTTCTTT
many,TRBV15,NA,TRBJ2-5,CATSREGESWETQYF,TGTGCCACCAGCAGAGAGGGAGAGAGTTGGGAGACCCAGTACTTC
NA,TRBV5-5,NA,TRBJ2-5,CASSPLVWGTAGYDQETQYF,TGTGCCAGCAGCCCCCTAGTTTGGGGAACGGCGGGCTACGATCAAGAGACCCAGTACTTC
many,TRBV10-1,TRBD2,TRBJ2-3,CASRETSQSTDTQYF,TGCGCCAGCAGAGAGACTAGCCAAAGCACAGATACGCAGTATTTT
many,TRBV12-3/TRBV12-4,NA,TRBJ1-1,CASSLGADEAFF,TGTGCCAGCAGTTTAGGGGCAGATGAAGCTTTCTTT
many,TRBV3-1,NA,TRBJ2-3,CASSQDLTLDTQYF,TGTGCCAGCAGCCAAGATCTCACGCTAGATACGCAGTATTTT
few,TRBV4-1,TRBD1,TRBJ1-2,CASSQATQGGTNYGYTF,TGCGCCAGCAGCCAAGCTACCCAAGGGGGCACTAACTATGGCTACACCTTC
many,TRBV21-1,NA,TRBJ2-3,CASSGGARTDTQYF,TGTGCCAGCAGCGGCGGGGCCCGCACAGATACGCAGTATTTT
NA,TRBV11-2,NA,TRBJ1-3,CASSYKIPGSGNTIYF,TGTGCCAGCAGCTATAAAATTCCGGGTTCTGGAAACACCATATATTTT
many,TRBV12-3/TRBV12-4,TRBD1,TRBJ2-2,CASSFPGGTGELFF,TGTGCCAGCAGTTTCCCAGGGGGCACCGGGGAGCTGTTTTTT
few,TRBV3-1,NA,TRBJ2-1,CASSQEGAINEQFF,TGTGCCAGCAGCCAAGAGGGAGCCATCAATGAGCAGTTCTTC
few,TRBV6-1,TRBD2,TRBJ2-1,CATHGGAWARYNEQFF,TGTGCCACCCACGGGGGGGCTTGGGCACGTTACAATGAGCAGTTCTTC
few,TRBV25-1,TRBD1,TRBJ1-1,CASSGPGGNTEAFF,TGTGCCAGCAGTGGCCCAGGGGGGAACACTGAAGCTTTCTTT
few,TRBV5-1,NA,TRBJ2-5,CASSLGMSPQETQYF,TGCGCCAGCAGCTTGGGGATGTCGCCCCAAGAGACCCAGTACTTC
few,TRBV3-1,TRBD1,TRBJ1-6,CASSQARGAGNSPLHF,TGTGCCAGCAGCCAGGCCAGGGGGGCTGGGAATTCACCCCTCCACTTT
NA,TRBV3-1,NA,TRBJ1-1,CASSASPNTEAFF,TGTGCCAGCAGCGCCAGCCCGAACACTGAAGCTTTCTTT
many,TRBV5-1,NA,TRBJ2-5,CASSLLPRETQYF,TGCGCCAGCAGCTTGCTACCTCGGGAGACCCAGTACTTC
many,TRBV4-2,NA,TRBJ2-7,CASSQDSAVSYEQYF,TGTGCCAGCAGCCAAGACTCGGCCGTGTCCTACGAGCAGTACTTC
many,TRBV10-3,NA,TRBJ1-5,CAISDGEGRDQPQHF,TGTGCCATCAGTGACGGGGAGGGACGGGATCAGCCCCAGCATTTT
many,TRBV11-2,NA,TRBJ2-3,CASSLLRGEGGDTQYF,TGTGCCAGCAGCCTGTTGAGAGGCGAAGGGGGAGATACGCAGTATTTT
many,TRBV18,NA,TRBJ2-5,CASSTAGETQYF,TGTGCCAGCTCGACGGCCGGGGAGACCCAGTACTTC
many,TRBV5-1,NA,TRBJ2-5,CASSSFGIQETQYF,TGCGCCAGCAGCTCCTTTGGCATACAAGAGACCCAGTACTTC
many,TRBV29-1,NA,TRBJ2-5,CSVAREMETQYF,TGCAGCGTGGCCAGGGAAATGGAGACCCAGTACTTC
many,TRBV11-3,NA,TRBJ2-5,CASSLARVAETQYF,TGTGCCAGCAGCTTGGCGCGGGTCGCGGAGACCCAGTACTTC